What follows is one T cell receptor beta chain and its context. Profiling relied on immunoSEQ multiplex PCR, and the TCRdb table lists in-frame clones only, not all of them. The profile shows tens of thousands of clones, over 70% of them singletons. The data belong to a study of blood T cell repertoires in COVID-19. Per the germline V gene, CDR1 is MNHEY and CDR2 is SVGAGI. The CDR3 extends over 14 amino acids. V was clipped by 0 bases and J by 3 bases; unmatched bases: 0. The material sequenced was peripheral blood. This receptor was identified in a human donor in a cohort sampled during active COVID-19. The gene calls are TRBV6-5 and TRBJ2-5, with 8 bases fitting TRBD1. The chain's CDR3 is CASSYSTGEETQYF. The CDR3 DNA reads as TGTGCCAGCAGTTACTCGACAGGGGAAGAGACCCAGTACTTC.